Given below is one T cell receptor beta chain in context. This entry is derived from a study of control samples from healthy donors and cancer patients. Germline V gives CDR1 SGHRS, CDR2 YFSETQ. The junction had 6 bases not matched to a gene; V was cut back by 0 bases and J by 5 bases. The CDR3 extends over 17 amino acids. TCRdb keeps only in-frame clones here, not all; method: immunoSEQ multiplex PCR. The sample has about 73,000 clones, roughly 92% seen once. The sample comprised blood. The origin of this receptor is a woman aged 40 to 55 in good health. The V gene is TRBV5-1, the J gene TRBJ2-1; 12 bases map to TRBD2. For the CDR3, the DNA is TGCGCCAGCAGCTTGGCTCCAGGACTAGCGGGAAACAATGAGCAGTTCTTC. Translating it yields CASSLAPGLAGNNEQFF.